This T cell receptor (beta chain) is drawn from a study of Tregs in tolerant kidney transplant recipients. Data came from immunoSEQ multiplex PCR; TCRdb stores just in-frame clones and leaves some out. The sample shows some 57,000 clones, about 89% of them seen only once. CDR1 SGHVS and CDR2 FQNEAQ come from the germline V gene. The CDR3 consists of 15 residues. V lost 5 bases to trimming and J lost 0 bases, with 13 bases between them. Related graft donors supplied nonmyeloablative bone marrow transplants, and mixed chimerism was transient. Unstimulated regulatory T cells (CD4+CD25+CD127-), CD4+CD25- non-regulatory cells, CD4 and CD8 cells were FACS-sorted from thawed PBMCs. On this clone itself: The target antigen is unknown.

Findings and caveats of the study: Donor-specific Treg expansion exceeded global Treg expansion in tolerant patients, suggesting antigen drive. This study did not directly address biological reproducibility.

Sequences were derived from CD8+ T cells from blood (PBMCs), sampled 24 months after the transplant. This receptor was obtained from a human patient who received a combined kidney and bone marrow transplant. Certain T cells may be donor cells from the graft. V usage is TRBV7-8 and J usage is TRBJ1-1; maybe TRBD1 (5 bases). This CDR3 is CASSPQGGVNTEAFF. CDR3 coding DNA: TGTGCCAGCAGCCCTCAGGGAGGGGTGAACACTGAAGCTTTCTTT.